The clone carrying this T cell receptor beta chain has only a few counts. The data were obtained in a study of blood T cell repertoires in COVID-19. Overall study: Samples representing acute and convalescent COVID-19 were sourced from the United States, Italy and Spain.

This CDR3 has 14 residues. With 4 bases removed from V and 8 bases from J, the gap between germline ends came to 17 bases. CDR1 and CDR2 from the germline V gene are GTSNPN and SVGIG (reference sequence). TCRdb's table, derived via immunoSEQ multiplex PCR, lists solely in-frame clones and lacks some. The sample yields just over 300,000 clones, about nine tenths seen once. Recruits, aged roughly 18 to 100 years, lived in about two dozen US areas. The origin of this receptor is a man aged 25-40 years who had recovered from COVID-19. The chain uses TRBV30 and TRBJ1-4, with a possible D match to TRBD1 (5 bases). Input material: PBMCs or T cells enriched from blood (not recorded which). The CDR3 sequence: CAWTSGGIWEKLFF. The CDR3 coding sequence is TGTGCCTGGACGTCGGGGGGGATTTGGGAAAAACTGTTTTTT. Filled out from reference TRBV30 and TRBJ1-4, the complete variable domain reads SQTIHQWPATLVQPVGSPLSLECTVEGTSNPNLYWYRQAAGRGLQLLFYSVGIGQISSEVPQNLSASRPQDRQFILSSKKLLLSDSGFYLCAWTSGGIWEKLFFGSGTQLSVL.